This T cell receptor beta chain came from a study of T cell responses to AZD1222 COVID-19 vaccine. The CDR3 covers 16 residues. Trimming left V 2 bases short and J 2 bases short, with 16 bases between. Germline V lookup: CDR1 SEHNR, CDR2 FQNEAQ (reference sequence). The protocol was immunoSEQ multiplex PCR, while the TCRdb copy is restricted to in-frame clones and leaves out a portion. Here the sample spans under 150,000 clones, about nine tenths being singletons. The receptor was derived from an adult in good health. The chain is built from TRBV7-9 and TRBJ2-7, with a weak D call TRBD2 (5 bases). The sample in question was peripheral blood, obtained on day 0 of AZD1222 vaccination. CDR3 protein: CASSLTGRDQPYEQYF. The CDR3 DNA follows: TGTGCCAGCAGCTTAACCGGCCGGGATCAGCCCTACGAGCAGTACTTC. Full variable domain (remainder filled in from reference TRBV7-9 and TRBJ2-7): DTGVSQNPRHKITKRGQNVTFRCDPISEHNRLYWYRQTLGQGPEFLTYFQNEAQLEKSRLLSDRFSAERPKGSFSTLEIQRTEQGDSAMYLCASSLTGRDQPYEQYFGPGTRLTVT.